This record concerns one T cell receptor beta chain sequence. The sample comes from a study of CD8 T cells in Susac syndrome. TCR beta from blood CD8+ and CD4+ T cells was sequenced. Negative isolation yielded the CD8+ and CD4+ T cells, while FACS enriched the TEMRA cells. The germline V gene encodes CDR1 MDHEN and CDR2 SYDVKM. The CDR3 runs 14 residues. V dropped 5 bases and J dropped 2 bases, with 10 bases sitting between them. RNA, at about 0.45 to 1 ug, was reverse transcribed with random hexamers. TCR beta CDR3 was amplified by immunoSEQ multiplex PCR. This amplification extended across 54 Vbeta and 13 Jbeta segments. MiXCR, run by TCRdb on the immunoSEQ multiplex PCR reads, gives a single entry per CDR3 protein. The repertoire holds about 180,000 distinct CDR3 sequences, 93% seen once, with around 0.1% in the top ten.

Input material: CD4+ T cells from PBMCs. This TCR was sampled from a human donor with multiple sclerosis. The chain carries TRBV28 and TRBJ2-4, with D perhaps matching TRBD1 (6 bases). The CDR3, as DNA: TGTGCCAGCAGTCCCGGGACACCCAAAAACATTCAGTACTTC. This sequence encodes CASSPGTPKNIQYF. The whole variable domain, remainder taken from reference TRBV28 and TRBJ2-4, is DVKVTQSSRYLVKRTGEKVFLECVQDMDHENMFWYRQDPGLGLRLIYFSYDVKMKEKGDIPEGYSVSREKKERFSLILESASTNQTSMYLCASSPGTPKNIQYFGAGTRLSVL.